Presented here are 20 T cell receptor beta chains from one specimen sequenced in a study of shared clonotypes between healthy human individuals. Assay used: immunoSEQ multiplex PCR; TCRdb lists only in-frame clones, some missing. The sample gives roughly 2,000,000 clones, approximately 92% of which show up once; 1.5% to 2% is in the top ten. The naive CD8 fraction comprised CD45RO-negative cells positively selected for CCR7 and excluded terminally differentiated effector memory CD45RA+ cells. The sample consisted of naive CD8+ T cells from PBMCs. These receptors all come from a young man in good health. Some clones in this sample may be carry-over from other donors' samples.

The rearrangement links TRBV5-6 to TRBJ2-2, with D uncertain. Per germline, CDR1 SGHDT and CDR2 YYEEEE. The CDR3 spans 13 residues. Trimming took off 4 bases at V and 6 bases at J, with 10 bases between the two ends. The CDR3, as DNA: TGTGCCAGCAGCCAAACGTGGTCCGGGGAGCTGTTTTTT. Translated: CASSQTWSGELFF.

Comments on this clone: At the DNA level, this CDR3 is encoded by other sequences in the same sample as well. The V gene is TRBV4-1, the J gene TRBJ1-2; D is unresolved. The germline V gene has CDR1 MGHRA and CDR2 YSYEKL. The CDR3 is 13 residues long. V lost 1 base to trimming and J lost 4 bases, with 7 bases between them. DNA of the CDR3: TGCGCCAGCAGCCAAGGTCCTAGCTATGGCTACACCTTC. Its protein product is CASSQGPSYGYTF.

On this clone itself: The sample contains more than one DNA sequence encoding this CDR3. The chain links TRBV27 to TRBJ2-7; D might be TRBD1 (6 bases). Germline CDR1 MNHEY, CDR2 SMNVEV (reference sequence). The CDR3 length is 13 residues. Trimming removed 5 bases at V and 1 base at J, with 9 bases between. The CDR3 loop is CASSGGGSYEQYF. The CDR3 bases are TGTGCCAGCAGTGGGGGCGGTTCCTACGAGCAGTACTTC.

The V and J genes are TRBV19 and TRBJ2-2, with TRBD2 identical over 8 bases. The CDR3 loop spans 20 amino acids. Germline lookup yields CDR1 LNHDA and CDR2 SQIVND (reference sequence). V shed 8 bases and J 5 bases; nucleotides not matched to a gene: 25. The CDR3 loop reads CASLHKRVSPGGPKTGELFF. Here the CDR3 DNA reads TGTGCCAGTCTACATAAAAGGGTCTCGCCGGGAGGGCCTAAAACCGGGGAGCTGTTTTTT.

J is TRBJ2-2 and V is TRBV15; 9 nucleotides agree with TRBD2. CDR1 and CDR2 from the germline V gene are LNHNV and YYDKDF (reference sequence). Trimming cost V 8 bases and J 6 bases; bases outside gene matches: 4. This CDR3 has 13 amino acids. Here the CDR3 reads CATGAGGPGELFF. The CDR3 nucleotides are TGTGCCACCGGGGCGGGAGGGCCCGGGGAGCTGTTTTTT.

J is TRBJ1-5 and V is TRBV28; no definite D call. The CDR3 sequence is 17 residues long. Germline CDR1 MDHEN, CDR2 SYDVKM. With 5 bases removed from V and 0 bases from J, the gap between germline ends came to 17 bases. CDR3 DNA: TGTGCCAGCAGTCCGCCGGTCAGTCTCTATAGCAATCAGCCCCAGCATTTT. Its translation: CASSPPVSLYSNQPQHF.

The chain is built from TRBV7-2 and TRBJ1-1; a weak D match, TRBD1 (5 bases). Trimming pared 0 bases from V and 5 bases from J, leaving 22 bases between. The CDR3 is made up of 18 amino acids. Germline V gene data show CDR1 as SGHTA and CDR2 as FQGNSA. The CDR3 sequence is CASSLAHGSGRTRTEAFF. The CDR3 nucleotides read TGTGCCAGCAGCTTAGCGCATGGGTCGGGACGAACGAGGACTGAAGCTTTCTTT.

The CDR3 bases are TGTGCCAGCAGCCCCCTAGTTGGAGGAGTAAAAGAGACCCAGTACTTC. Translation: CASSPLVGGVKETQYF. The chain uses TRBV9 and TRBJ2-5; perhaps TRBD2 as D (5 bases). The CDR3 runs 16 residues. V was shortened by 4 bases and J by 3 bases, with 19 bases between the two germline ends. Per germline, CDR1 SGDLS and CDR2 YYNGEE. The full variable domain, in which reference TRBV9 and TRBJ2-5 provide the parts outside the CDR3, is DSGVTQTPKHLITATGQRVTLRCSPRSGDLSVYWYQQSLDQGLQFLIQYYNGEERAKGNILERFSAQQFPDLHSELNLSSLELGDSALYFCASSPLVGGVKETQYFGPGTRLLVL.

The chain recombines TRBV9 with TRBJ2-7; TRBD1 is a possible D gene (5 bases). This CDR3 is 16 amino acids long. Trimming took 3 bases from V and 1 from J, leaving 17 bases between them. CDR1 is SGDLS and CDR2 is YYNGEE in the germline V gene. Written as DNA, the CDR3 is TGTGCCAGCAGCGCCCGCGCCAGGGATCCATCCTACGAGCAGTACTTC. Its protein is CASSARARDPSYEQYF.

This rearrangement joins TRBV28 to TRBJ1-3; D is possibly TRBD1 (5 bases). V lost 2 bases and J 2 bases, leaving 16 bases between the germline ends. The CDR3 is 17 residues long. Looked up from germline, CDR1 is MDHEN and CDR2 is SYDVKM. The CDR3 loop reads CASSLKWGYTAGNTIYF. CDR3 DNA: TGTGCCAGCAGTTTAAAATGGGGGTACACGGCTGGAAACACCATATATTTT.

V is TRBV29-1 and J is TRBJ1-2; a possible D gene is TRBD1 (6 bases). From germline, CDR1 is SQVTM and CDR2 ANQGSEA. The CDR3 extends over 12 amino acids. V was trimmed by 7 bases and J by 4 bases, leaving 13 bases between them. Written as DNA, the CDR3 is TGCAGCGCCTTGGGGGGCTTCTATGGCTACACCTTC. This translates into CSALGGFYGYTF.

V is TRBV19 and J is TRBJ2-5; the D call may be TRBD1 or TRBD2 (5 bases each). The CDR3 totals 15 residues. V gave up 0 bases and J gave up 5 bases, with 13 bases separating them. Germline CDR1 reads LNHDA; CDR2 reads SQIVND (reference sequence). The CDR3 nucleotides are TGTGCCAGTAGTATAGATCGAGAGTGGGGGGAGACCCAGTACTTC. Its translation is CASSIDREWGETQYF.

The chain uses TRBV15 and TRBJ1-5; D not certain. The ends were cut back, 5 bases at V and 7 bases at J, with 15 bases in the middle. CDR3 length equals 14 residues. Germline V gives CDR1 LNHNV, CDR2 YYDKDF (reference sequence). For the CDR3, the DNA is TGTGCCACCAGCCTCGGCCCCGTAAGGCAGCCCCAGCATTTT. Translation gives CATSLGPVRQPQHF.

The count of this clone is one. The chain has TRBV27 and TRBJ2-7; D gene uncertain. This CDR3 spans 13 amino acids. The germline V gene encodes CDR1 MNHEY and CDR2 SMNVEV (reference sequence). V was trimmed by 3 bases and J by 3 bases, leaving 9 bases between them. As DNA, the CDR3 is TGTGCCAGCAGTTTCTCGATGAGCTACGAGCAGTACTTC. This encodes CASSFSMSYEQYF.

The gene calls are TRBV27 and TRBJ2-7; 10 bases map to TRBD1. Germline V CDR1 and CDR2: MNHEY, SMNVEV (reference sequence). The V gene end was trimmed by 4 bases and the J gene end by 7 bases; junction bases not matched to a gene: 13. CDR3 length: 16 amino acids. The CDR3 reads CASSSGVGTGEREQYF. Written as DNA, the CDR3 is TGTGCCAGCAGTTCTGGAGTTGGGACAGGGGAGCGTGAGCAGTACTTC.

The CDR3 loop is CASSVAWTSLPYEQYF. The DNA of the CDR3 is TGTGCCAGCAGCGTAGCTTGGACTAGCTTACCCTACGAGCAGTACTTC. The chain uses TRBV2 and TRBJ2-7, with TRBD2 matching over 8 bases. V shed 6 bases and J 2 bases; nucleotides not matched to a gene: 12. The germline V gene encodes CDR1 SNHLY and CDR2 FYNNEI. The CDR3 extends over 16 amino acids. The entire variable domain, with the rest obtained from reference TRBV2 and TRBJ2-7, is as follows: EPEVTQTPSHQVTQMGQEVILRCVPISNHLYFYWYRQILGQKVEFLVSFYNNEISEKSEIFDDQFSVERPDGSNFTLKIRSTKLEDSAMYFCASSVAWTSLPYEQYFGPGTRLTVT.

The chain uses TRBV7-8 and TRBJ2-5, with unresolved D. The germline V gene has CDR1 SGHVS and CDR2 FQNEAQ. V was clipped by 5 bases and J by 1 base, with 11 bases between them. This CDR3 has 14 residues. CDR3 nucleotides: TGTGCCAGCAGCGCCTGGTTGGGCCAAGAGACCCAGTACTTC. Protein: CASSAWLGQETQYF. Together with reference TRBV7-8 and TRBJ2-5, the CDR3 gives the full variable domain: GAGVSQSPRYKVAKRGQDVALRCDPISGHVSLFWYQQALGQGPEFLTYFQNEAQLDKSGLPSDRFFAERPEGSVSTLKIQRTQQEDSAVYLCASSAWLGQETQYFGPGTRLLVL.

On this clone itself: This CDR3 is also generated by other DNA sequences in the sample. The V gene is TRBV5-4, the J gene TRBJ1-1; tentatively, D is TRBD1 (6 bases). CDR3 size: 11 residues. V shed 5 bases and J shed 6 bases, with 8 bases lying between them. Germline assignment: CDR1 SGHNT and CDR2 YYREEE (reference sequence). The CDR3 DNA sequence: TGTGCCAGCAGGTCAGGGGCTGAAGCTTTCTTT. The encoded protein is CASRSGAEAFF.

The chain links TRBV7-9 to TRBJ2-5, with TRBD1 as a possible D gene (5 bases). The CDR3 has 15 residues. Germline V lookup: CDR1 SEHNR, CDR2 FQNEAQ (reference sequence). V was clipped by 1 base and J by 0 bases, with 9 bases between them. The CDR3 loop reads CASSLGQIDQETQYF. CDR3 nucleotides: TGTGCCAGCAGCTTAGGACAGATAGACCAAGAGACCCAGTACTTC.

This sequence joins TRBV7-9 and TRBJ2-2; D might be TRBD2 (5 bases). Looked up from germline, CDR1 is SEHNR and CDR2 is FQNEAQ (reference sequence). This CDR3 is built from 14 residues. Trimming removed 5 bases at V and 4 bases at J, with 11 bases between. The CDR3: CASSRTGTTGELFF. CDR3 nucleotide sequence: TGTGCCAGCAGCCGGACGGGAACCACCGGGGAGCTGTTTTTT.